The rows below give T cell receptor beta chains drawn from one sample of a study of T cell repertoires and HLA-DP antigens. The table came from immunoSEQ multiplex PCR; TCRdb's copy has only in-frame clones and leaves some out. The table records about 73,000 clones, 80% of them present only once. No antigen has been assigned to these receptors. Sequencing was done on a sample of CD4+ T cells from PBMCs. These TCRs come from a man in his 60s in good health and CMV-seronegative. The CDR3 runs from the conserved cysteine through the conserved F or W. The D gene is left open where the match is weak. Only part of the rows carry a size: once, few, many, or a class if the clone is expanded.

J: TRBJ1-2; D: TRBD1; size: .; V: TRBV5-5; CDR3: CASSLAGGNYGYTF; DNA: TGTGCCAGCAGCTTGGCAGGGGGGAACTATGGCTACACCTTC
J: TRBJ1-4; D: TRBD1; size: .; V: TRBV5-1; CDR3: CASSSGQGASNEKLFF; DNA: TGCGCCAGCAGCTCGGGACAGGGGGCGTCTAATGAAAAACTGTTTTTT
J: TRBJ1-5; D: .; size: few; V: TRBV4-1; CDR3: CASSHLGGDNQPQHF; DNA: TGCGCCAGCAGCCACCTAGGGGGGGACAATCAGCCCCAGCATTTT
J: TRBJ1-5; D: .; size: few; V: TRBV19; CDR3: CASSIGGVSQPQHF; DNA: TGTGCCAGTAGTATAGGGGGGGTTTCTCAGCCCCAGCATTTT
J: TRBJ2-3; D: .; size: .; V: TRBV4-3; CDR3: CASSLRTASTDTQYF; DNA: TGCGCCAGCAGCCTCAGGACTGCTAGCACAGATACGCAGTATTTT
J: TRBJ2-3; D: .; size: .; V: TRBV6-5; CDR3: CASSYRVPDSTDTQYF; DNA: TGTGCCAGCAGTTACCGAGTCCCAGATAGCACAGATACGCAGTATTTT
J: TRBJ1-5; D: TRBD1; size: .; V: TRBV19; CDR3: CASSTTGGNQPQHF; DNA: TGTGCCAGTAGTACTACAGGGGGCAACCAGCCCCAGCATTTT
J: TRBJ1-3; D: .; size: .; V: TRBV19; CDR3: CASSKTPDSGNTIYF; DNA: TGTGCCAGTAGCAAGACACCCGACTCTGGAAACACCATATATTTT
J: TRBJ2-2; D: TRBD1; size: .; V: TRBV19; CDR3: CASSRTGVTGELFF; DNA: TGTGCCAGTAGCCGGACAGGCGTCACCGGGGAGCTGTTTTTT
J: TRBJ2-7; D: TRBD1; size: .; V: TRBV2; CDR3: CASSTGTGGTYEQYF; DNA: TGTGCCAGCAGTACCGGGACAGGGGGAACCTACGAGCAGTACTTC
J: TRBJ2-7; D: TRBD1; size: once; V: TRBV10-1; CDR3: CASSERDSSYEQYF; DNA: TGCGCCAGCAGTGAGCGGGACAGCTCCTACGAGCAGTACTTC
J: TRBJ2-7; D: TRBD2; size: .; V: TRBV5-1; CDR3: CASSLGSSGVGNEQYF; DNA: TGCGCCAGCAGCTTGGGGTCTAGCGGGGTAGGTAACGAGCAGTACTTC
J: TRBJ2-5; D: .; size: .; V: TRBV7-2; CDR3: CASSSTYTGETQYF; DNA: TGTGCCAGCAGCTCCACTTATACAGGGGAGACCCAGTACTTC
J: TRBJ2-5; D: TRBD2; size: .; V: TRBV19; CDR3: CASSKRREGETQYF; DNA: TGTGCCAGTTCTAAGAGGCGGGAGGGAGAGACCCAGTACTTC
J: TRBJ2-2; D: TRBD1; size: .; V: TRBV29-1; CDR3: CSVQQGDGELFF; DNA: TGCAGCGTTCAACAGGGGGACGGGGAGCTGTTTTTT
J: TRBJ1-1; D: .; size: .; V: TRBV4-2; CDR3: CASSQEAEAFF; DNA: TGTGCCAGCAGCCAAGAGGCTGAAGCTTTCTTT
J: TRBJ1-4; D: .; size: .; V: TRBV5-5; CDR3: CASSGLFNEKLFF; DNA: TGTGCCAGCTCTGGGTTGTTTAATGAAAAACTGTTTTTT
J: TRBJ2-7; D: .; size: .; V: TRBV29-1; CDR3: CSAPEEGDEQYF; DNA: TGCAGCGCTCCAGAGGAAGGCGACGAGCAGTACTTC
J: TRBJ2-5; D: .; size: .; V: TRBV7-6; CDR3: CASSPPRDRNPQETQYF; DNA: TGTGCCAGCAGCCCCCCCCGGGACCGCAACCCGCAAGAGACCCAGTACTTC
J: TRBJ2-3; D: TRBD2; size: few; V: TRBV5-1; CDR3: CASSDSGRARTDTQYF; DNA: TGCGCCAGCAGCGATAGCGGGAGGGCCCGCACAGATACGCAGTATTTT
J: TRBJ2-5; D: TRBD2; size: .; V: TRBV7-2; CDR3: CASSWPLGGGATETQYF; DNA: TGTGCCAGCAGCTGGCCATTGGGCGGGGGGGCGACTGAGACCCAGTACTTC
J: TRBJ1-4; D: .; size: .; V: TRBV7-9; CDR3: CARGAGRNEKLFF; DNA: TGTGCCAGAGGGGCAGGGCGGAATGAAAAACTGTTTTTT
J: TRBJ1-2; D: TRBD1; size: .; V: TRBV6-5; CDR3: CASSESGQYYGYTF; DNA: TGTGCCAGCAGTGAATCGGGACAGTACTATGGCTACACCTTC
J: TRBJ2-2; D: .; size: .; V: TRBV29-1; CDR3: CSVEKGGGRTGELFF; DNA: TGCAGCGTTGAAAAGGGAGGAGGGCGGACCGGGGAGCTGTTTTTT
J: TRBJ2-5; D: TRBD1; size: .; V: TRBV2; CDR3: CASRLGQGAETQYF; DNA: TGTGCCAGCAGATTAGGACAGGGGGCTGAGACCCAGTACTTC
J: TRBJ1-5; D: .; size: few; V: TRBV2; CDR3: CASSVSGNQPQHF; DNA: TGTGCCAGCAGTGTTTCAGGGAATCAGCCCCAGCATTTT
J: TRBJ2-3; D: TRBD1; size: .; V: TRBV7-7; CDR3: CASSLEGAADTQYF; DNA: TGTGCCAGCAGCTTAGAGGGGGCCGCAGATACGCAGTATTTT
J: TRBJ2-7; D: TRBD1; size: .; V: TRBV15; CDR3: CATSRAGGPYEQYF; DNA: TGTGCCACCAGCAGAGCAGGGGGACCCTACGAGCAGTACTTC
J: TRBJ2-1; D: .; size: .; V: TRBV9; CDR3: CASSVTDYNEQFF; DNA: TGTGCCAGCAGCGTAACGGATTACAATGAGCAGTTCTTC
J: TRBJ2-2; D: TRBD2; size: .; V: TRBV27; CDR3: CASSSRTSGGPGELFF; DNA: TGTGCCAGCAGCTCTAGGACTAGCGGGGGACCCGGGGAGCTGTTTTTT
J: TRBJ2-1; D: .; size: .; V: TRBV7-9; CDR3: CASSSGGENNEQFF; DNA: TGTGCCAGCAGTTCTGGTGGTGAAAACAATGAGCAGTTCTTC
J: TRBJ2-1; D: .; size: .; V: TRBV4-2; CDR3: CASSQEWAGDNEQFF; DNA: TGTGCCAGCAGCCAAGAGTGGGCTGGCGACAATGAGCAGTTCTTC
J: TRBJ2-7; D: .; size: .; V: TRBV28; CDR3: CASRSPRAPYEQYF; DNA: TGTGCCAGCAGGTCCCCCAGGGCCCCCTACGAGCAGTACTTC
J: TRBJ2-2; D: TRBD2; size: .; V: TRBV4-2; CDR3: CASSPRLAGGQSPSTGELFF; DNA: TGTGCCAGCAGCCCCCGACTAGCGGGGGGGCAATCGCCGAGTACCGGGGAGCTGTTTTTT
J: TRBJ2-3; D: TRBD1; size: .; V: TRBV10-1; CDR3: CASSSRQGMTDTQYF; DNA: TGCGCCAGCAGTTCCCGACAGGGAATGACAGATACGCAGTATTTT
J: TRBJ2-7; D: .; size: .; V: TRBV11-2; CDR3: CASRQEIGQYF; DNA: TGTGCCAGCAGACAGGAGATCGGGCAGTACTTC
J: TRBJ1-4; D: .; size: once; V: TRBV19; CDR3: CASSTMQVNEKLFF; DNA: TGTGCCAGTAGTACCATGCAGGTTAATGAAAAACTGTTTTTT
J: TRBJ2-7; D: TRBD1; size: .; V: TRBV6-6; CDR3: CASRRTGWYEQYF; DNA: TGTGCCAGCCGACGGACAGGGTGGTACGAGCAGTACTTC
J: TRBJ1-1; D: TRBD1; size: .; V: TRBV4-1; CDR3: CASSPRGQGNTEAFF; DNA: TGCGCCAGCAGCCCCAGGGGGCAGGGAAACACTGAAGCTTTCTTT
J: TRBJ2-3; D: .; size: .; V: TRBV6-6; CDR3: CASRNTDTQYF; DNA: TGTGCCAGCAGAAACACAGATACGCAGTATTTT
J: TRBJ1-1; D: TRBD1; size: .; V: TRBV7-6; CDR3: CASSLRQGMNTEAFF; DNA: TGTGCCAGCAGCTTAAGACAGGGCATGAACACTGAAGCTTTCTTT